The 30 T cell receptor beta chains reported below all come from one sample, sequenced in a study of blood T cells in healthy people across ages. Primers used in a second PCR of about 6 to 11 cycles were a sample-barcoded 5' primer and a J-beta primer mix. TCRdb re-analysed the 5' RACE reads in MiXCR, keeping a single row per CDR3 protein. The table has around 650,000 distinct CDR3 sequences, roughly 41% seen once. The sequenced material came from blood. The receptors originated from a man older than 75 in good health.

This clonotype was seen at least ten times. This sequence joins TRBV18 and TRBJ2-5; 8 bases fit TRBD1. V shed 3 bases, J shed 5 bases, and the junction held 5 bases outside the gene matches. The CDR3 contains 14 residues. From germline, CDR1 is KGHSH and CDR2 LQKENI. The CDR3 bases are TGTGCCAGCTCACCTAGACAGGGGAAGGAGACCCAGTACTTC. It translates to CASSPRQGKETQYF. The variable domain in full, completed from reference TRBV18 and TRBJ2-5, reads NAGVMQNPRHLVRRRGQEARLRCSPMKGHSHVYWYRQLPEEGLKFMVYLQKENIIDESGMPKERFSAEFPKEGPSILRIQQVVRGDSAAYFCASSPRQGKETQYFGPGTRLLVL.

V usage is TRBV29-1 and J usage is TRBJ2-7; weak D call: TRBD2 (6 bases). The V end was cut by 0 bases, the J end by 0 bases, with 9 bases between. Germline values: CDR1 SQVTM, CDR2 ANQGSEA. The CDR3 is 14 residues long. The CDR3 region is CSVEEDGSSYEQYF. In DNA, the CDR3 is TGCAGCGTTGAAGAGGACGGGAGCTCCTACGAGCAGTACTTC.

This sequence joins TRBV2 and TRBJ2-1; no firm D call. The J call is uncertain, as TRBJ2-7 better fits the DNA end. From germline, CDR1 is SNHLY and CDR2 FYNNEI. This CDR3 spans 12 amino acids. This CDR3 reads CASRTETNEQYF. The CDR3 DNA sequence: TGTGCCAGCCGGACGGAGACCAATGAGCAGTACTTC.

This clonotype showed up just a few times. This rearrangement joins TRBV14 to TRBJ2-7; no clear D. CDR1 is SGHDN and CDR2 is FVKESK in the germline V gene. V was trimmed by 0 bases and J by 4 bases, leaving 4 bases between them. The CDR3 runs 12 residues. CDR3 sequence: CASSQDWYEQYF. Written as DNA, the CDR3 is TGTGCCAGCAGCCAAGATTGGTACGAGCAGTACTTC.

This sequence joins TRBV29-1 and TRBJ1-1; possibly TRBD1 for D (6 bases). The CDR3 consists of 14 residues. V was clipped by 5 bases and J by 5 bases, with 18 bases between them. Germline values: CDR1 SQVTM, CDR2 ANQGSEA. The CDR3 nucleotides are TGCAGCGTTTCTGATGGGGGCGCGGGAACTGAAGCTTTCTTT. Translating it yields CSVSDGGAGTEAFF.

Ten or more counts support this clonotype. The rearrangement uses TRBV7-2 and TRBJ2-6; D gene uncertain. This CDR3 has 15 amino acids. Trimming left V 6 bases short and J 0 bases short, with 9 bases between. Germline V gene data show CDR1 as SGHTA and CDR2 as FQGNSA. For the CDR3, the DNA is TGTGCCAGCAGGGTGACACTCTCTGGGGCCAACGTCCTGACTTTC. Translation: CASRVTLSGANVLTF.

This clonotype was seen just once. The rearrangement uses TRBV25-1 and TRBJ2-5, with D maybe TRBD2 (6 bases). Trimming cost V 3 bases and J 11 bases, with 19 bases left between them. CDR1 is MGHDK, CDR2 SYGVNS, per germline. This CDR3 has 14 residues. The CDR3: CASSDTGALDEQYF. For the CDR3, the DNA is TGTGCCAGCAGTGATACGGGAGCTCTCGATGAGCAGTACTTC.

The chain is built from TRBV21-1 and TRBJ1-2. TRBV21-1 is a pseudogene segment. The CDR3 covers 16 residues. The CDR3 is CASSKANRGGQYGYTF. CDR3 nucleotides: TGTGCCAGCAGCAAAGCCAATAGGGGAGGACAGTATGGCTACACCTTC.

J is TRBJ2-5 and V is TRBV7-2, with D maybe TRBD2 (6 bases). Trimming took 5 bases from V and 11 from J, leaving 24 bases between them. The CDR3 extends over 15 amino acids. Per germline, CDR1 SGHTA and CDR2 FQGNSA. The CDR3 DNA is TGTGCCAGCAGCCCCAACTGCGGTGGGCGGGGAGAGCAGTACTTC. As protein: CASSPNCGGRGEQYF.

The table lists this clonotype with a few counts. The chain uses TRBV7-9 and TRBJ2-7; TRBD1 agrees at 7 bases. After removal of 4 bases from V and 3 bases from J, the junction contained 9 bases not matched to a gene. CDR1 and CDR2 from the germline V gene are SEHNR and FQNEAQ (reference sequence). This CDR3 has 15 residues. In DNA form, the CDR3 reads TGTGCCAGCAGCTCCCCCGGGACAGAGTTCTACGAGCAGTACTTC. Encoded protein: CASSSPGTEFYEQYF.

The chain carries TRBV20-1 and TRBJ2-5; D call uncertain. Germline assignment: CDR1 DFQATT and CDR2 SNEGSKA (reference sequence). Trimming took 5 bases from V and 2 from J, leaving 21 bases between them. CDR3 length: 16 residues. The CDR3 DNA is TGCAGTGCTCTTCACCCCGTCGGTTTATCACAAGAGACCCAGTACTTC. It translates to CSALHPVGLSQETQYF.

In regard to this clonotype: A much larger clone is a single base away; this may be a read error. The CDR3 is CAISDAGTGMVDTQYF. The CDR3 DNA reads TGTGCCATCAGTGACGCCGGGACAGGGATGGTAGATACGCAGTATTTT. This chain connects TRBV10-3 to TRBJ2-3; 9 positions match TRBD1. The CDR3 is 16 residues long. After removal of 3 bases from V and 5 bases from J, the junction contained 9 bases not matched to a gene. Germline loops: CDR1 ENHRY, CDR2 SYGVKD.

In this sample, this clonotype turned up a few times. CDR3 DNA sequence: TGTGCCAGCAGCTTCGGGACAGTCAGAGTGGAGAACTATGGCTACACCTTC. This encodes CASSFGTVRVENYGYTF. The genes are TRBV5-6 and TRBJ1-2; 7 nucleotides line up with TRBD1. Germline loops: CDR1 SGHDT, CDR2 YYEEEE. J was trimmed by 2 bases and V by 2 bases; bases with no gene match: 12. The CDR3 sequence is 17 residues long.

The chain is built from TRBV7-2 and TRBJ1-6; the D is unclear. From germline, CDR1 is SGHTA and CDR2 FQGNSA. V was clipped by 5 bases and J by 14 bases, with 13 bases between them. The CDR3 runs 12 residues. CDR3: CASSPRRSTLHF. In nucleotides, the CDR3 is TGTGCCAGCAGCCCCCGACGGTCAACCCTCCACTTT.

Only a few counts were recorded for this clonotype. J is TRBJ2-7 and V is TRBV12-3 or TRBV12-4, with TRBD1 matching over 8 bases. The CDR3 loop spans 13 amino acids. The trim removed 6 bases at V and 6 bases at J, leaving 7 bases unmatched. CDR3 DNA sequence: TGTGCCAGCAGGCCGACAGGGGCAAGCGAGCAGTACTTC. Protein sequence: CASRPTGASEQYF.

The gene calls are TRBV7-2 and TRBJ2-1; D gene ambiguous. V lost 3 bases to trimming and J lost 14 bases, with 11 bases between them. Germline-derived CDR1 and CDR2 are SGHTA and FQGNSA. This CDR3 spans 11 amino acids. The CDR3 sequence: CASSLSESEFF. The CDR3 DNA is TGTGCCAGCAGCTTGTCTGAAAGTGAGTTCTTC.

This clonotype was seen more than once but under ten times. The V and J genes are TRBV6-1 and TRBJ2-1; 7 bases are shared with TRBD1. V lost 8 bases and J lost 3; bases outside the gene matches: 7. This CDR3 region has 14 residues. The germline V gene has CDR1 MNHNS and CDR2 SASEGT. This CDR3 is CASGRDSSYNEQFF. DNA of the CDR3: TGTGCCAGCGGACGGGACAGTAGCTACAATGAGCAGTTCTTC.

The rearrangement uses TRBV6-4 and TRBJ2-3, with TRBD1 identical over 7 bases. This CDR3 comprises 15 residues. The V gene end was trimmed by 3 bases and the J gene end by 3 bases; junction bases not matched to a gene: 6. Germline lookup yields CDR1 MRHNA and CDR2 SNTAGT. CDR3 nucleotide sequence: TGTGCCAGCAGTGAGCGAGGGACAGTAACAGATACGCAGTATTTT. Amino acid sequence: CASSERGTVTDTQYF.

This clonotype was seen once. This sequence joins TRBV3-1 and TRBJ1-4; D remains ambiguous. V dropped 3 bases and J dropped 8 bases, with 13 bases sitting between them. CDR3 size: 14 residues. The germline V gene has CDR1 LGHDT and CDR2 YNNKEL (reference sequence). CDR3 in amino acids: CASSHGVLLEKLFF. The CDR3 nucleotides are TGTGCCAGCAGCCATGGGGTTTTATTAGAAAAACTGTTTTTT.

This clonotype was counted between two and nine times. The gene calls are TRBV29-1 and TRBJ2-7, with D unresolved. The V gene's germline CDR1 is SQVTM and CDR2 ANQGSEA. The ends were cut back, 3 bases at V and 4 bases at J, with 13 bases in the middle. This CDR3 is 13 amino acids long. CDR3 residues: CSVEGPYRYEQYF. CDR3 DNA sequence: TGCAGCGTTGAGGGCCCGTACCGGTACGAGCAGTACTTC.

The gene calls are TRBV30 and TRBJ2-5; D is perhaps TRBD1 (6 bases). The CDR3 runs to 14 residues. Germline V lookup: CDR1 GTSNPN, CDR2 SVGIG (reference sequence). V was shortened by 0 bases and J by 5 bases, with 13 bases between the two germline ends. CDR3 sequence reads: CAWSVGGAGETQYF. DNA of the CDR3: TGTGCCTGGAGTGTAGGGGGTGCTGGGGAGACCCAGTACTTC.

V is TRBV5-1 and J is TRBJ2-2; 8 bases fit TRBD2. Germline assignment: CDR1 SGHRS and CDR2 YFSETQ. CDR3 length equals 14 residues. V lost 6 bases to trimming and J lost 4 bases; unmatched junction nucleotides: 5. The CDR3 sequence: CASNGRAGTGELFF. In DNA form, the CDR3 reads TGCGCCAGCAACGGGAGGGCCGGCACCGGGGAGCTGTTTTTT.

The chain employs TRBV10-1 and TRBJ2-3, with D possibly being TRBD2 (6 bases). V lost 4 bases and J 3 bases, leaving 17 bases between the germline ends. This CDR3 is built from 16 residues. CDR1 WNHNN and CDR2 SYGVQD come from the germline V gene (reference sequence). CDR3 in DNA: TGCGCCAGCAGTGGCCTTCGGGGGAGAGGGACAGATACGCAGTATTTT. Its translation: CASSGLRGRGTDTQYF.

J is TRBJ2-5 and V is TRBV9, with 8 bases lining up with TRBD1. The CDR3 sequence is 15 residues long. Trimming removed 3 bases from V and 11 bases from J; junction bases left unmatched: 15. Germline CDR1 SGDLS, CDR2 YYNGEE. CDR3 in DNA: TGTGCCAGCAGCGCCGTGTTGGCAGGGGGCGCAGAGCAGTACTTC. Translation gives CASSAVLAGGAEQYF.

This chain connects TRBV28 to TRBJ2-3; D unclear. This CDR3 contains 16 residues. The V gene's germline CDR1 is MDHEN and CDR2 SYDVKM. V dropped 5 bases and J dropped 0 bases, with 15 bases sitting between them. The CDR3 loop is CASSLSAASSTDTQYF. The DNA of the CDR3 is TGTGCCAGCAGTCTGTCGGCAGCATCTAGCACAGATACGCAGTATTTT.

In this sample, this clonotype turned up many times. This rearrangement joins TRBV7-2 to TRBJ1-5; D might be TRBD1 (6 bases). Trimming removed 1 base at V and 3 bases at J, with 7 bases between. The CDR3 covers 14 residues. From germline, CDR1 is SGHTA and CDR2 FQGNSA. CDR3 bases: TGTGCCAGCAGCTTAGGACAGGTCAATCAGCCCCAGCATTTT. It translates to CASSLGQVNQPQHF.

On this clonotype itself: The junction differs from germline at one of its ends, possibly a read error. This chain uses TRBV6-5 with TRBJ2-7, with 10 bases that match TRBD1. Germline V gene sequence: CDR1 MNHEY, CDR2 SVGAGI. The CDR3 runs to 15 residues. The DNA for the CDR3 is TGTGCCGGCAGGACGGACAGGGGGGTAGTATACGAGCAGTACTTC. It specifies CAGRTDRGVVYEQYF.

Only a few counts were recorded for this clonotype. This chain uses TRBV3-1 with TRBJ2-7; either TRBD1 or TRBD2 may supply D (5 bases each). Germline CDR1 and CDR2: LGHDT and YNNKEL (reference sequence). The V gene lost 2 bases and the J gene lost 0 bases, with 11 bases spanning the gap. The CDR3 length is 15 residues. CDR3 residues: CASSQTGTSSYEQYF. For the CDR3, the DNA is TGTGCCAGCAGCCAAACCGGGACCAGCTCCTACGAGCAGTACTTC.

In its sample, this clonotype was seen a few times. The CDR3 DNA follows: TGCGCCAGCAGCGAGGGACAGCGCACAGATACGCAGTATTTT. Amino acid sequence: CASSEGQRTDTQYF. The chain recombines TRBV5-1 with TRBJ2-3; 7 nucleotides agree with TRBD1. Germline assignment: CDR1 SGHRS and CDR2 YFSETQ. This CDR3 spans 14 amino acids. With 4 bases clipped from V and 1 base from J, the junction kept 3 bases outside the gene matches.

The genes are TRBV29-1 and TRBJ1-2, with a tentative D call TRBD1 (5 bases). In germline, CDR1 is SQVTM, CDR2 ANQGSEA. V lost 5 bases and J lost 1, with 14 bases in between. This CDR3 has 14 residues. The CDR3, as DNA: TGCAGCGTTTCTAAGGGGCCAAGTAACTATGGCTACACCTTC. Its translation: CSVSKGPSNYGYTF.